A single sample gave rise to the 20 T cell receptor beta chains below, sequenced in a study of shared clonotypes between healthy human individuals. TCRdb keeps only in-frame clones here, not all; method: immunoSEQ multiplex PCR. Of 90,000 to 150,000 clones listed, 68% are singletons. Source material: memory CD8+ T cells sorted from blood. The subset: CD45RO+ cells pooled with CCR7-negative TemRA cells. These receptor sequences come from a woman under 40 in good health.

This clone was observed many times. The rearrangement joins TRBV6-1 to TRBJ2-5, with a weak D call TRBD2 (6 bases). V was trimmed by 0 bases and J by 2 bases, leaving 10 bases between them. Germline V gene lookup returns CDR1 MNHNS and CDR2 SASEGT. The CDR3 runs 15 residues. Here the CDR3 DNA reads TGTGCCAGCAGTGAAGCGGGAGGAGGACAAGAGACCCAGTACTTC. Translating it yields CASSEAGGGQETQYF.

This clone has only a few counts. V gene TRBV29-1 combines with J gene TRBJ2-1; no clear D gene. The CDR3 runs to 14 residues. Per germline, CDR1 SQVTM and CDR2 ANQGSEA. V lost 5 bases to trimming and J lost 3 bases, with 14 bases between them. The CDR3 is CSVPTDRDYNEQFF. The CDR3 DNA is TGCAGCGTTCCGACGGACCGAGACTACAATGAGCAGTTCTTC.

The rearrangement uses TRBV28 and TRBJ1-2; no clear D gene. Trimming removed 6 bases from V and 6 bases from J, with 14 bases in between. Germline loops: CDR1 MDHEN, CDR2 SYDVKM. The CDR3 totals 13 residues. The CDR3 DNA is TGTGCCAGCAGCCCTATGACACGGCATGGCTACACCTTC. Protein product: CASSPMTRHGYTF.

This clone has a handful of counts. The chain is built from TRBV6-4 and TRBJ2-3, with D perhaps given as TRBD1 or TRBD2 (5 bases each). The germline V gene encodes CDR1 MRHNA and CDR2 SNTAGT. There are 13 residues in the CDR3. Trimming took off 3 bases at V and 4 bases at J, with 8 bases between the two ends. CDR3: CASSEGEPDTQYF. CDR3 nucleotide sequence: TGTGCCAGCAGTGAGGGGGAGCCAGATACGCAGTATTTT.

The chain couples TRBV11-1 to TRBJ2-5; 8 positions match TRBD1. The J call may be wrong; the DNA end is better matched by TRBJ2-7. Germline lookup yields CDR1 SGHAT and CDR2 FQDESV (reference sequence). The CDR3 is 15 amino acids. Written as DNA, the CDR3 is TGTGCCAGCAGCTCTAGGGACAGGATCTCCTACGAGCAGTACTTC. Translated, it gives CASSSRDRISYEQYF.

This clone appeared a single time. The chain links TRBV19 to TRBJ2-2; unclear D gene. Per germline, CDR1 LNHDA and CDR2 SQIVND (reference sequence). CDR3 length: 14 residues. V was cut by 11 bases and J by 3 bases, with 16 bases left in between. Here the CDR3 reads CALGGPVYTGELFF. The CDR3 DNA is TGTGCCCTAGGTGGGCCAGTTTACACCGGGGAGCTGTTTTTT.

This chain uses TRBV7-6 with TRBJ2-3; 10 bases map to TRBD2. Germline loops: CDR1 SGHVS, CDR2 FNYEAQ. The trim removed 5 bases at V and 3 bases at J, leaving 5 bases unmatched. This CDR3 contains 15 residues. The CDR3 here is CASSVMTSGTDTQYF. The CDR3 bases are TGTGCCAGCAGCGTCATGACTAGCGGGACAGATACGCAGTATTTT.

The CDR3 loop reads CASRGTITDTQYF. CDR3 DNA: TGTGCCAGCCGCGGGACTATCACAGATACGCAGTATTTT. The V and J genes are TRBV10-3 and TRBJ2-3; 7 bases are shared with TRBD2. CDR3 size: 13 residues. In germline, CDR1 is ENHRY, CDR2 SYGVKD. V was clipped by 10 bases and J by 2 bases; unmatched bases: 6.

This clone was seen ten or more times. The DNA of the CDR3 is TGTGCCATCAGTGAGTCGGGGCAGGGGAATCAGCCCCAGCATTTT. Protein product: CAISESGQGNQPQHF. The chain employs TRBV10-3 and TRBJ1-5; D is perhaps TRBD1 (6 bases). Trimming took off 0 bases at V and 4 bases at J, with 10 bases between the two ends. Germline V gene sequence: CDR1 ENHRY, CDR2 SYGVKD. The CDR3 has 15 amino acids.

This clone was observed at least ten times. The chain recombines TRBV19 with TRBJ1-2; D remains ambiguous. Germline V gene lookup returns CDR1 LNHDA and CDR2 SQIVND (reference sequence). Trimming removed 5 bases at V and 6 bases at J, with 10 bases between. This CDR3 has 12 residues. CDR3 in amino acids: CASSPSPHGYTF. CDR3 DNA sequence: TGTGCCAGTAGTCCCTCCCCACATGGCTACACCTTC.

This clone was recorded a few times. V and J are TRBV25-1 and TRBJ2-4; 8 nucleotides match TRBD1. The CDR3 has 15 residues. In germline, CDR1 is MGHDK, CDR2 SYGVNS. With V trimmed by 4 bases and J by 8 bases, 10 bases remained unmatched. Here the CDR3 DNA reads TGTGCCAGCAGTGGACCGACAGGGGCGGAGGACATTCAGTACTTC. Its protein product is CASSGPTGAEDIQYF.

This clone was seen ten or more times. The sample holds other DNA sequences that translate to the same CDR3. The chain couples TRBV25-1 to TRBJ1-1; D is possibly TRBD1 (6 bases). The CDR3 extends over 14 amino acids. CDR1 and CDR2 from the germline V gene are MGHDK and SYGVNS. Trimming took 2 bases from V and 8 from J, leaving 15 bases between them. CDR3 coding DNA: TGTGCCAGCAGTGAAGGTGGGACACTCCAGGAAGCTTTCTTT. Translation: CASSEGGTLQEAFF.

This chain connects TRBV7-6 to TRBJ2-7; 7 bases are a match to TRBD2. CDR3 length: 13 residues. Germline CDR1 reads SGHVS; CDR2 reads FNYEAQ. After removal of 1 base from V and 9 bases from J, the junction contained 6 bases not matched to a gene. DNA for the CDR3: TGTGCCAGCAGCTTAGGCGGGGAGGGTGGGCAGTACTTC. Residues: CASSLGGEGGQYF.

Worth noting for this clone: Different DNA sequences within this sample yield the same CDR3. The CDR3 DNA is TGTGCCAGCAGCCAAGAGAGAGGTTCCTACGAGCAGTACTTC. Translated, it gives CASSQERGSYEQYF. This rearrangement joins TRBV4-2 to TRBJ2-7; D is unresolved. Trimming pared 0 bases from V and 1 base from J, leaving 7 bases between. This CDR3 is built from 14 residues. Germline CDR1 and CDR2: LGHNA and YNFKEQ.

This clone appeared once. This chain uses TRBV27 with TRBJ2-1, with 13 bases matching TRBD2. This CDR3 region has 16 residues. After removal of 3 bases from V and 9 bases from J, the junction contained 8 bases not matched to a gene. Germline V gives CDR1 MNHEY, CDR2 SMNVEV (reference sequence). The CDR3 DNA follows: TGTGCCAGCAGTTTCACACTAGCGGGAGGGCCCCCTGAGCAGTTCTTC. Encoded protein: CASSFTLAGGPPEQFF.

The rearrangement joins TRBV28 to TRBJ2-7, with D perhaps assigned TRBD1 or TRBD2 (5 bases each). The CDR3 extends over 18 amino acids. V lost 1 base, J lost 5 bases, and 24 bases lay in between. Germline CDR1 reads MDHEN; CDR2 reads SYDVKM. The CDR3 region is CASSLFRRDVFQLHEQYF. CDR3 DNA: TGTGCCAGCAGTTTATTCAGAAGGGACGTTTTTCAATTGCACGAGCAGTACTTC.

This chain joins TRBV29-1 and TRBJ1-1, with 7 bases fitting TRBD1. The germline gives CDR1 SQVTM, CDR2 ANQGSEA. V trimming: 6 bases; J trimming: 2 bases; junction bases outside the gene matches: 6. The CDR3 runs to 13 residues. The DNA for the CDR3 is TGCAGCGTCTACGGGACAGATAACACTGAAGCTTTCTTT. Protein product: CSVYGTDNTEAFF.

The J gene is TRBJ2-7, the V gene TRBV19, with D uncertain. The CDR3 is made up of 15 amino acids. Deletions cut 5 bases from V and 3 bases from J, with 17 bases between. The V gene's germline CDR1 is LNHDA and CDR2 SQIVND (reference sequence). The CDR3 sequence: CASSATGSNYYEQYF. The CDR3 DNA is TGTGCCAGTAGTGCAACTGGCAGCAATTACTACGAGCAGTACTTC.

DNA of the CDR3: TGTGCCAGCAGTGTCTGGCACCTCTCTGGAAACACCATATATTTT. It encodes CASSVWHLSGNTIYF. The V and J genes are TRBV6-1 and TRBJ1-3; D gene ambiguous. Trimming removed 4 bases at V and 0 bases at J, with 10 bases between. The CDR3 is 15 residues long. Germline V CDR1 and CDR2: MNHNS, SASEGT.

CDR3 protein: CASSAEGRNIFANTGELFF. The CDR3 nucleotides read TGTGCCAGCAGCGCCGAGGGACGGAACATTTTCGCGAACACCGGGGAGCTGTTTTTT. The J gene is TRBJ2-2, the V gene TRBV7-9, with D tentatively TRBD1 or TRBD2 (5 bases each). Germline loops: CDR1 SEHNR, CDR2 FQNEAQ (reference sequence). The CDR3 is 19 residues long. Trimming cost V 5 bases and J 0 bases, with 22 bases left between them. The complete variable domain, with remaining parts taken from reference TRBV7-9 and TRBJ2-2, reads DTGVSQNPRHKITKRGQNVTFRCDPISEHNRLYWYRQTLGQGPEFLTYFQNEAQLEKSRLLSDRFSAERPKGSFSTLEIQRTEQGDSAMYLCASSAEGRNIFANTGELFFGEGSRLTVL.